The subject of this entry is one T cell receptor beta chain. TCRdb used MiXCR to reprocess the RT-PCR reads, holding one entry per CDR3 protein. Of under 800,000 distinct CDR3 sequences in the sample, 11% to 15% were seen once. The data derive from a study of response to subunit inactivated influenza vaccine. The CDR3 is made up of 15 amino acids. J gave up 2 bases and V 5 bases, and 9 bases lay outside the gene matches. The germline V gene encodes CDR1 DFQATT and CDR2 SNEGSKA (reference sequence). This specimen was PBMCs from blood, taken approximately 15 days before vaccination. This TCR was sampled from a man over 45 who received an inactivated influenza vaccine. The chain carries TRBV20-1 and TRBJ2-3; 8 positions agree with TRBD2. CDR3 DNA sequence: TGCAGTGCTGCCGCGGGAGCGGGGGCCACAGATACGCAGTATTTT. It translates to CSAAAGAGATDTQYF.